One sample yielded the 12 T cell receptor beta chains listed below, sequenced in a study of blood T cells in healthy people across ages. A second PCR of about 6 to 12 cycles used a sample-barcoded 5' primer and a J-beta primer mix. TCRdb reanalysed the 5' RACE reads using MiXCR and keeps one entry per CDR3 protein. This table has around 280,000 distinct CDR3 sequences, 25% to 30% appearing once. Sequencing was carried out using blood. The receptors here all came from a woman aged 70-85 years in good health.

The table lists this clonotype with a few counts. The junction differs from germline at one of its ends, possibly a read error. This chain joins TRBV24-1 and TRBJ2-3, with 7 bases fitting TRBD1. This CDR3 region has 17 residues. Looked up from germline, CDR1 is KGHDR and CDR2 is SFDVKD. CDR3 sequence: CATSEQPRTGSTGTQYF. CDR3 DNA sequence: TGTGCCACCAGTGAACAACCCAGGACAGGTAGCACAGGTACGCAGTATTTT.

This chain connects TRBV28 to TRBJ2-5, with D possibly being TRBD1 or TRBD2 (5 bases each). V gave up 5 bases and J gave up 11 bases, with 15 bases separating them. Looked up from germline, CDR1 is MDHEN and CDR2 is SYDVKM. The CDR3 is 12 amino acids. The CDR3 spells CASSGLAREQYF. DNA for the CDR3: TGTGCCAGCAGTGGTTTAGCCAGGGAGCAGTACTTC.

The chain combines TRBV7-2 with TRBJ2-5; D is unclear. Germline CDR1 SGHTA, CDR2 FQGNSA. This CDR3 is 14 amino acids long. V was trimmed by 5 bases and J by 3 bases, leaving 13 bases between them. The CDR3 sequence: CASSTQIPKETQYF. CDR3 bases: TGTGCCAGCAGCACCCAAATTCCGAAAGAGACCCAGTACTTC.

V gene TRBV6-1 combines with J gene TRBJ2-2; D may correspond to TRBD1 or TRBD2 (5 bases each). The V gene's germline CDR1 is MNHNS and CDR2 SASEGT. This CDR3 is built from 15 residues. The germline V and J ends were trimmed by 6 bases and 4 bases, with 15 bases remaining between them. The CDR3 sequence is CASRAEGFSTGELFF. CDR3 nucleotide sequence: TGTGCCAGCAGGGCTGAGGGGTTCTCCACCGGGGAGCTGTTTTTT.

The J gene is TRBJ2-3, the V gene TRBV20-1; 8 positions match TRBD2. The CDR3 has 16 residues. V gave up 3 bases and J gave up 0 bases; unmatched junction bases: 8. Germline V gene lookup returns CDR1 DFQATT and CDR2 SNEGSKA (reference sequence). The CDR3 sequence is CSASIREGQSTDTQYF. CDR3 nucleotides: TGCAGTGCTAGCATACGGGAGGGCCAGAGCACAGATACGCAGTATTTT.

The rearrangement uses TRBV20-1 and TRBJ2-5; perhaps TRBD1 as D (6 bases). The germline V gene has CDR1 DFQATT and CDR2 SNEGSKA (reference sequence). Trimming cost V 5 bases and J 5 bases, with 9 bases left between them. This CDR3 contains 11 residues. The CDR3 region is CSAYRVETQYF. Written as DNA, the CDR3 is TGCAGTGCTTACAGGGTGGAGACCCAGTACTTC.

This chain connects TRBV7-8 to TRBJ2-5; 7 bases fit TRBD1. The end of the DNA is better explained by TRBJ2-7, so the J call may be wrong. CDR1 and CDR2 from the germline V gene are SGHVS and FQNEAQ. This CDR3 is built from 13 residues. The CDR3 spells CASSAETGIEQYF. The DNA of the CDR3 is TGTGCCAGCAGCGCAGAGACAGGGATCGAGCAGTACTTC.

J is TRBJ2-7 and V is TRBV6-2 or TRBV6-3; 7 bases align to TRBD2. With V trimmed by 11 bases and J by 3 bases, 10 bases remained unmatched. The CDR3 has 13 amino acids. Germline-derived CDR1 and CDR2 are MNHEY and SVGEGT. CDR3 DNA sequence: TGTGCCGGGGGGGGACTACTACTCTACGAGCAGTACTTC. Its protein is CAGGGLLLYEQYF.

A few counts support this clonotype. The V and J genes are TRBV21-1 and TRBJ2-5; the D call of TRBD1 is as the table states it, not checked on the DNA. The J call is in doubt because the DNA end fits TRBJ2-1 better. TRBV21-1 is flagged as a pseudogene. CDR3 length: 15 residues. The CDR3 nucleotides are TGTGCCAGCAGCACCCTGACAGGGGCGTACAATGAGCAGTTCTTC. Encoded protein: CASSTLTGAYNEQFF.

The J gene is TRBJ2-7, the V gene TRBV11-2, with 7 bases lining up with TRBD2. The germline V gene encodes CDR1 SGHAT and CDR2 FQNNGV. The ends lost 3 bases at V and 4 bases at J; junction bases unmatched: 15. This CDR3 spans 17 amino acids. The DNA of the CDR3 is TGTGCCAGCAGCTTGGGGCGTGGGGAGCGGGACCTGTACGAGCAGTACTTC. Translation: CASSLGRGERDLYEQYF.

This clonotype was seen ten or more times. This chain links TRBV28 with TRBJ2-5, with D perhaps matching TRBD2 (6 bases). The CDR3 has 13 amino acids. Per the germline V gene, CDR1 is MDHEN and CDR2 is SYDVKM. Trimming cost V 7 bases and J 7 bases, with 16 bases left between them. DNA of the CDR3: TGTGCCAGCATCATTCGGGACGGGAGGACCCAGTACTTC. Amino acids: CASIIRDGRTQYF.

The CDR3 region is CSVQGWVTQGLETQYF. In DNA form, the CDR3 reads TGCAGCGTTCAGGGGTGGGTGACACAGGGTTTGGAGACCCAGTACTTC. The chain employs TRBV29-1 and TRBJ2-5, with TRBD1 as a possible D gene (6 bases). The V end was cut by 5 bases, the J end by 5 bases, with 24 bases between. Looked up from germline, CDR1 is SQVTM and CDR2 is ANQGSEA. This CDR3 is built from 16 residues.